This T cell receptor beta chain originates from a study of blood T cell repertoires in COVID-19. At the level of the study: Spain, Italy and the United States supplied samples that represented acute and convalescent COVID-19. T cells, B-cell-depleted T cells, or PBMCs provided the cDNA or gDNA that served as material.

V lost 4 bases and J 3 bases, leaving 12 bases between the germline ends. Germline CDR1 is SGHNT and CDR2 is YYREEE (reference sequence). This CDR3 has 14 residues. Clones were sequenced by immunoSEQ multiplex PCR, and TCRdb holds only the in-frame ones, with some missing. The sample contains 30,000 to 35,000 clones, about four fifths of which appear only once. This clonotype was obtained from a man at least 80 years old with active or convalescent COVID-19. The chain carries TRBV5-4 and TRBJ2-3; perhaps TRBD1 as D (6 bases). Source material: peripheral blood. CDR3 coding DNA: TGTGCCAGCAGCCCTCTGAGGGGGACAGATACGCAGTATTTT. Its protein product is CASSPLRGTDTQYF.